The 17 T cell receptor beta chains given below trace back to one sample, sequenced in a study of blood T cell repertoires in COVID-19. Repertoires were generated with immunoSEQ multiplex PCR, while TCRdb's copy carries only in-frame clones and drops some. The sample holds approximately 180,000 clones, roughly 84% seen once. The sample taken for sequencing was PBMCs or T cells enriched from blood (not recorded which). These receptor sequences come from a man between 50 and 59 years old who had recovered from COVID-19.

V gene TRBV4-2 combines with J gene TRBJ1-4; 10 nucleotides match TRBD1. The J segment lost 7 bases and the V segment lost 0 bases, leaving 8 bases of the junction unmatched. CDR1 LGHNA and CDR2 YNFKEQ come from the germline V gene. CDR3 size: 17 residues. The DNA for the CDR3 is TGTGCCAGCAGCCAAGATGAATCCAGGGACAGGGGTGAAAAACTGTTTTTT. Its translation: CASSQDESRDRGEKLFF.

The CDR3 sequence: CASSVAPRGSTDTQYF. The CDR3 nucleotides are TGTGCCAGCAGCGTAGCCCCGCGGGGTAGCACAGATACGCAGTATTTT. This chain joins TRBV9 and TRBJ2-3, with a weak D call TRBD2 (6 bases). Germline CDR1 reads SGDLS; CDR2 reads YYNGEE. The CDR3 length is 16 residues. The V gene lost 0 bases and the J gene lost 0 bases, with 11 bases spanning the gap.

This sequence joins TRBV6-5 and TRBJ1-4, with TRBD1 matching over 8 bases. Trimming removed 7 bases from V and 3 bases from J; junction bases left unmatched: 7. Per germline, CDR1 MNHEY and CDR2 SVGAGI. This CDR3 contains 15 residues. CDR3 nucleotide sequence: TGTGCCAGCAACGACAGGGGTCGTGCTAATGAAAAACTGTTTTTT. Its protein is CASNDRGRANEKLFF.

V gene TRBV4-2 combines with J gene TRBJ1-4, with D maybe TRBD1 (6 bases). Trimming removed 4 bases at V and 4 bases at J, with 16 bases between. This CDR3 has 16 amino acids. Germline CDR1 LGHNA, CDR2 YNFKEQ. Here the CDR3 reads CASSLRGGPGNEKLFF. The CDR3 nucleotides are TGTGCCAGCAGCCTGAGGGGGGGTCCGGGTAATGAAAAACTGTTTTTT.

The chain recombines TRBV11-3 with TRBJ2-7; 8 nucleotides align to TRBD1. The germline V gene encodes CDR1 SGHNT and CDR2 YENEEA. The CDR3 totals 14 residues. V trimming: 5 bases; J trimming: 2 bases; junction bases outside the gene matches: 5. Written as DNA, the CDR3 is TGTGCCAGCAGCCCCGGGACAGGAACCTACGAGCAGTACTTC. Protein sequence: CASSPGTGTYEQYF. Full variable domain (rest looked up from reference TRBV11-3 and TRBJ2-7): EAGVVQSPRYKIIEKKQPVAFWCNPISGHNTLYWYLQNLGQGPELLIRYENEEAVDDSQLPKDRFSAERLKGVDSTLKIQPAELGDSAVYLCASSPGTGTYEQYFGPGTRLTVT.

CDR3 DNA sequence: TGTGCCACCAGACAGGGGGCGAGCACTGAAGCTTTCTTT. Amino acid sequence: CATRQGASTEAFF. The chain has TRBV24-1 and TRBJ1-1; 9 bases align to TRBD1. There are 13 residues in the CDR3. Germline V gene lookup returns CDR1 KGHDR and CDR2 SFDVKD. The V and J ends lost 7 bases and 4 bases, in that order; junction bases with no gene match: 3.

V gene TRBV28 combines with J gene TRBJ1-5; TRBD1 might be the D (5 bases). Trimming removed 5 bases from V and 7 bases from J, with 12 bases in between. Germline CDR1 MDHEN, CDR2 SYDVKM. The CDR3 totals 13 residues. CDR3 nucleotides: TGTGCCAGCAGTACCGGGCGGGGCCAGCCCCAGCATTTT. This translates into CASSTGRGQPQHF.

Here the CDR3 DNA reads TGCGCCAGCAGTTCAAGCGGTACCGGGGAGCTGTTTTTT. Translation gives CASSSSGTGELFF. J is TRBJ2-2 and V is TRBV10-2; D perhaps matches TRBD2 (5 bases). The CDR3 is 13 residues long. Germline V gives CDR1 WSHSY, CDR2 SAAADI. V lost 5 bases and J lost 5, with 9 bases in between.

The chain combines TRBV9 with TRBJ1-1; D possibly corresponds to TRBD1 (6 bases). The CDR3 has 12 residues. Trimming pared 5 bases from V and 12 bases from J, leaving 17 bases between. CDR1 and CDR2 (germline): SGDLS, YYNGEE. CDR3 region: CASRLGRGRTFF. In DNA, the CDR3 is TGTGCCAGCAGGCTAGGCAGGGGCCGGACTTTCTTT.

In this sample, this clone turned up a few times. The V and J genes are TRBV2 and TRBJ2-7; D is perhaps TRBD2 (6 bases). The CDR3 covers 14 residues. Germline CDR1 SNHLY, CDR2 FYNNEI. The V end lost 4 bases, the J end lost 0 bases, and 10 bases lay between the germline ends. Here the CDR3 reads CASSARGGSYEQYF. DNA for the CDR3: TGTGCCAGCAGTGCGCGGGGTGGCTCCTACGAGCAGTACTTC.

This chain links TRBV11-2 with TRBJ2-7; 8 bases align to TRBD1. This CDR3 has 13 residues. The V gene end was trimmed by 7 bases and the J gene end by 2 bases; junction bases not matched to a gene: 4. Germline assignment: CDR1 SGHAT and CDR2 FQNNGV. CDR3 protein: CASTGQGTYEQYF. In DNA form, the CDR3 reads TGTGCCAGCACCGGACAGGGCACCTACGAGCAGTACTTC.

This chain uses TRBV7-9 with TRBJ1-4, with a weak D call TRBD1 (6 bases). With 5 bases removed from V and 0 bases from J, the gap between germline ends came to 13 bases. This CDR3 is 16 amino acids long. The germline gives CDR1 SEHNR, CDR2 FQNEAQ (reference sequence). The chain's CDR3 is CASSARGGATNEKLFF. The CDR3 DNA sequence: TGTGCCAGCAGCGCCCGGGGGGGCGCAACTAATGAAAAACTGTTTTTT.

The chain has TRBV28 and TRBJ1-2; D remains unclear. The CDR3 totals 12 residues. Germline V CDR1 and CDR2: MDHEN, SYDVKM. Trimming removed 3 bases at V and 5 bases at J, with 7 bases between. CDR3 nucleotides: TGTGCCAGCAGTTTCGTGCGGTATGGCTACACCTTC. Translation gives CASSFVRYGYTF.

This chain uses TRBV2 with TRBJ1-1, with D maybe TRBD1 (5 bases). This CDR3 has 15 amino acids. Trimming took off 7 bases at V and 3 bases at J, with 18 bases between the two ends. The germline V gene has CDR1 SNHLY and CDR2 FYNNEI. As DNA, the CDR3 is TGTGCCAGCACTCTCCAGGGAATGTCTTACACTGAAGCTTTCTTT. This codes for CASTLQGMSYTEAFF. Drawing the rest from reference TRBV2 and TRBJ1-1, the complete variable domain is EPEVTQTPSHQVTQMGQEVILRCVPISNHLYFYWYRQILGQKVEFLVSFYNNEISEKSEIFDDQFSVERPDGSNFTLKIRSTKLEDSAMYFCASTLQGMSYTEAFFGQGTRLTVV.

A word on this clone: This may stem from a read error, because a much larger clone lies one nucleotide away. The chain recombines TRBV9 with TRBJ2-7; D unclear. The CDR3 consists of 11 residues. V shed 4 bases and J shed 3 bases, with 5 bases lying between them. Germline CDR1 and CDR2: SGDLS and YYNGEE. The CDR3 here is CASSSYYEQYF. In DNA, the CDR3 is TGTGCCAGCAGCTCCTACTACGAGCAGTACTTC.

V gene TRBV18 combines with J gene TRBJ1-2, with TRBD1 identical over 10 bases. The length of the CDR3 is 14 residues. The V gene's germline CDR1 is KGHSH and CDR2 LQKENI. With V trimmed by 6 bases and J by 6 bases, 7 bases remained unmatched. CDR3 region: CASSLGQGTDGYTF. The CDR3 nucleotides read TGTGCCAGCTCCTTGGGACAGGGGACTGATGGCTACACCTTC. The whole variable domain, filled in from reference TRBV18 and TRBJ1-2, reads NAGVMQNPRHLVRRRGQEARLRCSPMKGHSHVYWYRQLPEEGLKFMVYLQKENIIDESGMPKERFSAEFPKEGPSILRIQQVVRGDSAAYFCASSLGQGTDGYTFGSGTRLTVV.

V and J are TRBV18 and TRBJ1-3; 8 bases fit TRBD1. CDR3 length: 17 amino acids. Trimming removed 3 bases from V and 3 bases from J; junction bases left unmatched: 10. The germline CDR1 and CDR2 sequences are KGHSH and LQKENI. The CDR3 region is CASSPMTGARNGNTIYF. In DNA form, the CDR3 reads TGTGCCAGCTCACCGATGACAGGGGCACGAAATGGAAACACCATATATTTT. Supplemented by reference TRBV18 and TRBJ1-3, the full variable domain reads NAGVMQNPRHLVRRRGQEARLRCSPMKGHSHVYWYRQLPEEGLKFMVYLQKENIIDESGMPKERFSAEFPKEGPSILRIQQVVRGDSAAYFCASSPMTGARNGNTIYFGEGSWLTVV.